The 22 T cell receptor beta chains below come from one sample, sequenced in a study of post-analysis software for immune sequencing data. Study conclusions and caveats: The five TRBV segments detected at higher frequency in patients than in controls included TRBV5-6, TRBV5-1 and TRBV20-1.

The TCR beta cDNA libraries carried unique molecular identifiers. TCRdb ran MiXCR on the PCR reads and lists one entry per CDR3 protein. The table records under 900,000 distinct CDR3 sequences, under 70% of them present only once. Their antigens remain unidentified. What was sequenced was blood. The receptors originated from a girl between 5 and 17 years old with multiple sclerosis.

This chain joins TRBV6-4 and TRBJ2-5; TRBD1 might be the D (5 bases). The end of the DNA is better explained by TRBJ2-7, so the J call may be wrong. The CDR3 contains 14 residues. Looked up from germline, CDR1 is MRHNA and CDR2 is SNTAGT. The CDR3 loop is CASSETGEGDEQYF. The CDR3 DNA sequence: TGTGCCAGCAGCGAAACAGGTGAAGGGGACGAGCAGTACTTC.

The gene calls are TRBV5-1 and TRBJ1-2; perhaps TRBD1 as D (5 bases). Trimming left V 2 bases short and J 0 bases short, with 14 bases between. The CDR3 length is 16 residues. CDR1 and CDR2 from the germline V gene are SGHRS and YFSETQ. CDR3 sequence (DNA): TGCGCCAGCAGCTTTCCGCAGGGCTCCACTAACTATGGCTACACCTTC. Protein sequence: CASSFPQGSTNYGYTF. The full variable domain, with the rest looked up from reference TRBV5-1 and TRBJ1-2, is KAGVTQTPRYLIKTRGQQVTLSCSPISGHRSVSWYQQTPGQGLQFLFEYFSETQRNKGNFPGRFSGRQFSNSRSEMNVSTLELGDSALYLCASSFPQGSTNYGYTFGSGTRLTVV.

The chain recombines TRBV28 with TRBJ2-3; D possibly corresponds to TRBD2 (7 bases). V dropped 6 bases and J dropped 6 bases, with 22 bases sitting between them. The V gene's germline CDR1 is MDHEN and CDR2 SYDVKM. The CDR3 is 16 amino acids. CDR3 sequence (DNA): TGTGCCAGCAGCCATGGGGGGGGCTGGCTTGGTGATACGCAGTATTTT. Translation gives CASSHGGGWLGDTQYF.

This chain connects TRBV20-1 to TRBJ2-1, with 10 nucleotides matching TRBD2. Germline V gene sequence: CDR1 DFQATT, CDR2 SNEGSKA (reference sequence). V was clipped by 2 bases and J by 6 bases; unmatched bases: 4. The CDR3 contains 14 residues. Here the CDR3 DNA reads TGCAGTGCTAGAAAGGGACTAGCGAGCAATGAGCAGTTCTTC. This sequence encodes CSARKGLASNEQFF.

There are a few counts of this clonotype. The chain joins TRBV20-1 to TRBJ2-7; D uncertain. The CDR3 length is 13 residues. CDR1 and CDR2 (germline): DFQATT, SNEGSKA (reference sequence). The germline V and J ends were trimmed by 6 bases and 6 bases, with 18 bases remaining between them. In DNA, the CDR3 is TGCAGTGCCCAGTTACAGAACCCCCGCGAGCAGTACTTC. It encodes CSAQLQNPREQYF.

The chain carries TRBV7-9 and TRBJ1-1; D ambiguous. Germline V gene sequence: CDR1 SEHNR, CDR2 FQNEAQ (reference sequence). The CDR3 runs to 16 residues. Trimming removed 1 base at V and 1 base at J, with 13 bases between. The CDR3 protein is CASSLVVGPTNTEAFF. The CDR3 coding sequence is TGTGCCAGCAGCTTAGTCGTCGGACCTACGAACACTGAAGCTTTCTTT.

The chain has TRBV20-1 and TRBJ2-7; 9 nucleotides match TRBD2. This CDR3 is 13 amino acids long. V shed 2 bases and J 2 bases; nucleotides not matched to a gene: 1. CDR1 DFQATT and CDR2 SNEGSKA come from the germline V gene (reference sequence). The chain's CDR3 is CSARPSGTYEQYF. In nucleotides, the CDR3 is TGCAGTGCTAGACCTAGCGGGACCTACGAGCAGTACTTC.

The chain's CDR3 is CASSLAGDLSYNEQFF. DNA for the CDR3: TGCGCCAGCAGCTTGGCAGGGGACCTCTCCTACAATGAGCAGTTCTTC. This chain uses TRBV5-1 with TRBJ2-1, with D tentatively TRBD1 (6 bases). The germline V gene has CDR1 SGHRS and CDR2 YFSETQ. CDR3 length: 16 amino acids. Between the trimmed V and J ends, which lost 0 bases and 0 bases, there was a span of 10 bases.

This clonotype turned up a few times. The rearrangement links TRBV3-1 to TRBJ1-2; 9 bases match TRBD1. J lost 6 bases, V lost 2 bases, and 7 bases had no gene match. CDR1 and CDR2 (germline): LGHDT, YNNKEL (reference sequence). CDR3 length equals 15 residues. The CDR3 nucleotides are TGTGCCAGCAGCCAATTTGACAGGGGGTCAAATGGCTACACCTTC. It is translated as CASSQFDRGSNGYTF.

The chain combines TRBV18 with TRBJ2-4; TRBD2 matches 7 bases. TRBJ2-7 explains the end of the DNA better; the J call may be wrong. Germline-derived CDR1 and CDR2 are KGHSH and LQKENI. The CDR3 consists of 14 residues. The CDR3 DNA reads TGTGCCAGCTCACCACAGACTAGCTTCTCCGAGCAGTACTTC. It is translated as CASSPQTSFSEQYF.

The gene calls are TRBV20-1 and TRBJ2-4, with 7 bases that match TRBD2. The J call could be wrong; TRBJ2-7 is a better fit for the DNA end. Germline CDR1 and CDR2: DFQATT and SNEGSKA (reference sequence). This CDR3 is 13 amino acids long. CDR3 nucleotides: TGCAGTGCCTTAAGGAGCGGGACCACCGAGCAGTACTTC. Protein: CSALRSGTTEQYF.

The rearrangement uses TRBV10-3 and TRBJ2-7; 7 nucleotides align to TRBD1. Germline values: CDR1 ENHRY, CDR2 SYGVKD. V dropped 11 bases and J dropped 3; count of bases not matched to a gene: 10. The CDR3 extends over 13 amino acids. Written as DNA, the CDR3 is TGTGCCCTGCGACAGGGAGAATTCTACGAGCAGTACTTC. It encodes CALRQGEFYEQYF.

V and J are TRBV29-1 and TRBJ2-3; the D is unclear. This CDR3 contains 11 residues. Germline lookup yields CDR1 SQVTM and CDR2 ANQGSEA. V was shortened by 6 bases and J by 2 bases, with 6 bases between the two germline ends. CDR3 sequence: CSVRTTDTQYF. CDR3 nucleotides: TGCAGCGTAAGAACCACAGATACGCAGTATTTT.

V is TRBV28 and J is TRBJ2-7, with 10 bases fitting TRBD1. With 5 bases clipped from V and 3 bases from J, the junction kept 7 bases outside the gene matches. Germline-derived CDR1 and CDR2 are MDHEN and SYDVKM. The CDR3 covers 15 residues. The CDR3 nucleotides read TGTGCCAGCAGTCCTTTAGGGACAGGGGTCTACGAGCAGTACTTC. This translates into CASSPLGTGVYEQYF.

This chain links TRBV5-1 with TRBJ1-2; no clear D. The length of the CDR3 is 14 residues. Between the trimmed V and J ends, which lost 0 bases and 4 bases, there was a span of 10 bases. The germline V gene has CDR1 SGHRS and CDR2 YFSETQ. In DNA form, the CDR3 reads TGCGCCAGCAGCTTGGATACGGCAAGCTATGGCTACACCTTC. It translates to CASSLDTASYGYTF.

V is TRBV5-1 and J is TRBJ2-3; no definite D call. Trimming shortened V by 7 bases and J by 3 bases, and 15 bases separated the two germline ends. Germline lookup yields CDR1 SGHRS and CDR2 YFSETQ. CDR3 size: 14 residues. For the CDR3, the DNA is TGCGCCAGCCGACGGATGGAGTTAACAGATACGCAGTATTTT. Protein: CASRRMELTDTQYF.

The gene calls are TRBV29-1 and TRBJ1-1; no clear D gene. V was clipped by 5 bases and J by 1 base, with 14 bases between them. In germline, CDR1 is SQVTM, CDR2 ANQGSEA. The CDR3 contains 14 residues. This CDR3 reads CSVTSRFRNTEAFF. The CDR3, as DNA: TGCAGCGTTACCTCACGGTTCAGGAACACTGAAGCTTTCTTT.

The genes are TRBV12-3 or TRBV12-4 and TRBJ2-6, with D possibly TRBD1 on 5 matching bases. Trimming removed 4 bases from V and 2 bases from J, with 9 bases in between. There are 15 residues in the CDR3. In DNA, the CDR3 is TGTGCCAGCAGTTCTCCAGGGACTGGGGCCAACGTCCTGACTTTC. Its protein product is CASSSPGTGANVLTF.

The rearrangement joins TRBV29-1 to TRBJ2-4, with 8 bases fitting TRBD1. CDR1 SQVTM and CDR2 ANQGSEA come from the germline V gene. V lost 4 bases to trimming and J lost 7 bases; unmatched junction nucleotides: 6. The CDR3 is 13 amino acids. The CDR3 is CSVGNRGTNIQYF. For the CDR3, the DNA is TGCAGCGTTGGGAACAGGGGGACCAACATTCAGTACTTC.

Only a few counts were recorded for this clonotype. The chain joins TRBV10-2 to TRBJ2-5; 13 nucleotides agree with TRBD2. Germline trimming cut 6 bases from V and 5 bases from J; bases unmatched to any gene: 12. The CDR3 is 17 amino acids. Germline assignment: CDR1 WSHSY and CDR2 SAAADI. This CDR3 reads CASSSPTGLAGVETQYF. For the CDR3, the DNA is TGCGCCAGCAGCTCCCCCACCGGACTAGCGGGAGTGGAGACCCAGTACTTC.

This clonotype has a handful of counts. This sequence joins TRBV4-1 and TRBJ2-1, with D perhaps being TRBD1 or TRBD2 (5 bases each). The V end lost 5 bases, the J end lost 0 bases, and 20 bases lay between the germline ends. This CDR3 has 18 residues. Germline assignment: CDR1 MGHRA and CDR2 YSYEKL. CDR3 DNA sequence: TGCGCCAGCAGCGCCTACGGCCCCGGGACCAACTCCTACAATGAGCAGTTCTTC. Translation: CASSAYGPGTNSYNEQFF.

This clonotype was counted between two and nine times. The chain links TRBV5-1 to TRBJ2-5; 8 bases are a match to TRBD2. Germline V gene sequence: CDR1 SGHRS, CDR2 YFSETQ. This CDR3 has 16 amino acids. With 7 bases clipped from V and 5 bases from J, the junction kept 16 bases outside the gene matches. The DNA for the CDR3 is TGCGCCAGCCGTCGGACATTCTCTGCGGGGGGTGAGACCCAGTACTTC. As protein: CASRRTFSAGGETQYF.